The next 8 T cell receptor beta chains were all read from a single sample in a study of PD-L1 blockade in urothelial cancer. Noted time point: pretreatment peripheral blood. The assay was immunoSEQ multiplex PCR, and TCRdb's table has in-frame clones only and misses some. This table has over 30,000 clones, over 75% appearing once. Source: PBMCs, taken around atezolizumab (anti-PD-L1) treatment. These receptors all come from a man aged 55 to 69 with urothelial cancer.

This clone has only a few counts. Written as DNA, the CDR3 is TGCGCCAGCAGCCAAGGACTAGCCAGGAATGAGCAGTTCTTC. Residues: CASSQGLARNEQFF. The chain links TRBV5-1 to TRBJ2-1, with 8 bases lining up with TRBD2. The V segment lost 4 bases and the J segment 7 bases; nucleotides outside the gene matches: 7. The CDR3 has 14 amino acids. CDR1 and CDR2 (germline): SGHRS, YFSETQ.

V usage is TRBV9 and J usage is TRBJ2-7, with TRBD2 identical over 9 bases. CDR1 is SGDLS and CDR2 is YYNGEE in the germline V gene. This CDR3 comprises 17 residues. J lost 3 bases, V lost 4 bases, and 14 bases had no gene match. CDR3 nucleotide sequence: TGTGCCAGCAGCCCTCAACCGGGTAGCGGGAGTATCTACGAGCAGTACTTC. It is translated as CASSPQPGSGSIYEQYF.

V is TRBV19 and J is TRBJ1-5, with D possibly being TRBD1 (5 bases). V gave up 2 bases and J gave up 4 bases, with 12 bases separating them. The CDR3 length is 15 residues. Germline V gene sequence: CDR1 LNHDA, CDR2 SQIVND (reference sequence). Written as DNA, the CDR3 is TGTGCCAGTAGTATACAAGGGGATTGGAATCAGCCCCAGCATTTT. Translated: CASSIQGDWNQPQHF.

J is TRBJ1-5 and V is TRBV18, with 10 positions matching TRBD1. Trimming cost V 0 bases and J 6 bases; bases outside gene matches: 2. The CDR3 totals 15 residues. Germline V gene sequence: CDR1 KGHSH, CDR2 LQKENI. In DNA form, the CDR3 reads TGTGCCAGCTCACCACCGGGACAGGGGACTCAGCCCCAGCATTTT. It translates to CASSPPGQGTQPQHF. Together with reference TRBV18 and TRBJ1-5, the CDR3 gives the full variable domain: NAGVMQNPRHLVRRRGQEARLRCSPMKGHSHVYWYRQLPEEGLKFMVYLQKENIIDESGMPKERFSAEFPKEGPSILRIQQVVRGDSAAYFCASSPPGQGTQPQHFGDGTRLSIL.

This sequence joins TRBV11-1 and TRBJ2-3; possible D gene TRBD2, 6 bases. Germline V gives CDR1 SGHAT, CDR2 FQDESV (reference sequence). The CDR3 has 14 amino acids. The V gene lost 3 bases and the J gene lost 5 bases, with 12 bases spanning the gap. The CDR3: CASSLGGGIDTQYF. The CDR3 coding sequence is TGTGCCAGCAGCTTGGGGGGAGGAATAGATACGCAGTATTTT.

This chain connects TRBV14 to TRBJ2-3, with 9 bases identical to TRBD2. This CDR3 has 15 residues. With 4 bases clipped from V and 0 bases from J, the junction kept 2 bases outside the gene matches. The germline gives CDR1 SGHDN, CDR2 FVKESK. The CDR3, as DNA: TGTGCCAGCAGCCTCGGGACTAGCAGCACAGATACGCAGTATTTT. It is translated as CASSLGTSSTDTQYF.

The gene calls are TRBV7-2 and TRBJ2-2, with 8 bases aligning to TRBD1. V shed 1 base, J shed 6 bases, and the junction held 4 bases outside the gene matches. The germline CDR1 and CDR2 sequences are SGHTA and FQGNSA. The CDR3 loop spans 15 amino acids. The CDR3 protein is CASSLGTGSPGELFF. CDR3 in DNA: TGTGCCAGCAGCTTAGGGACAGGGAGCCCCGGGGAGCTGTTTTTT.

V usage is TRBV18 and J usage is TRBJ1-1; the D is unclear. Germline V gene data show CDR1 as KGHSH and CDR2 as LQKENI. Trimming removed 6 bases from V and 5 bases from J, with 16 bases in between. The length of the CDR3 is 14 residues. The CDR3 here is CASSPGWENTEAFF. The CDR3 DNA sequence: TGTGCCAGCTCCCCGGGGTGGGAGAATACTGAAGCTTTCTTT. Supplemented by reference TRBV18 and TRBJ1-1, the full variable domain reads NAGVMQNPRHLVRRRGQEARLRCSPMKGHSHVYWYRQLPEEGLKFMVYLQKENIIDESGMPKERFSAEFPKEGPSILRIQQVVRGDSAAYFCASSPGWENTEAFFGQGTRLTVV.